These T cell receptor beta chains were read from a single sample in a study of neurological immune-mediated disorders. Using its own MiXCR run on the 5' RACE reads, TCRdb lists one record per CDR3 protein. The top ten hold 1% to 1.5% of the sample, which has roughly 70,000 distinct CDR3 sequences, roughly 3.9% seen once. The sample taken for sequencing was PBMCs. The origin of the receptors is a man aged 25 to 45 with multiple sclerosis. The CDR3 runs from the conserved cysteine through the conserved F or W. Fields, in order: CDR3 protein, CDR3 DNA, D gene, clone size, J gene, V gene. D genes are given only for firm matches. Not all rows give a size; the values are once, few, many and, for expanded clones, a class.

CDR3aa: CSARKQGGYGYTF
CDR3nt: TGCAGTGCTAGGAAACAGGGCGGCTATGGCTACACCTTC
d_gene: -
abundance: many
j_gene: TRBJ1-2
v_gene: TRBV20-1

CDR3aa: CASSLDSQGRYEQYF
CDR3nt: TGTGCCAGCAGCTTGGATAGTCAGGGACGCTACGAGCAGTACTTC
d_gene: -
abundance: many
j_gene: TRBJ2-7
v_gene: TRBV27

CDR3aa: CSARPAGGPYEQYF
CDR3nt: TGCAGTGCCAGACCAGCGGGGGGACCCTACGAGCAGTACTTC
d_gene: TRBD2
abundance: few
j_gene: TRBJ2-7
v_gene: TRBV20-1

CDR3aa: CASSLILNTGELFF
CDR3nt: TGCGCCAGCAGCTTAATACTGAACACCGGGGAGCTGTTTTTT
d_gene: -
abundance: -
j_gene: TRBJ2-2
v_gene: TRBV5-1

CDR3aa: CASSQETGPIYEQYF
CDR3nt: TGCGCCAGCAGCCAAGAAACGGGGCCTATTTACGAGCAGTACTTC
d_gene: -
abundance: -
j_gene: TRBJ2-7
v_gene: TRBV4-1

CDR3aa: CASSPGISNYGYTF
CDR3nt: TGTGCCAGCAGCCCAGGGATTTCTAACTATGGCTACACCTTC
d_gene: -
abundance: many
j_gene: TRBJ1-2
v_gene: TRBV3-1

CDR3aa: CASSWGLAPSYNEQFF
CDR3nt: TGTGCCAGCAGCTGGGGACTAGCTCCCTCCTACAATGAGCAGTTCTTC
d_gene: TRBD2
abundance: many
j_gene: TRBJ2-1
v_gene: TRBV5-6

CDR3aa: CASSLFQVYNEQFF
CDR3nt: TGTGCCAGCAGCTTGTTTCAAGTCTACAATGAGCAGTTCTTC
d_gene: -
abundance: many
j_gene: TRBJ2-1
v_gene: TRBV5-6

CDR3aa: CASSLEGIENTGELFF
CDR3nt: TGTGCCAGCAGCTTGGAGGGGATAGAGAACACCGGGGAGCTGTTTTTT
d_gene: -
abundance: many
j_gene: TRBJ2-2
v_gene: TRBV5-6

CDR3aa: CASSPDRGYGYTF
CDR3nt: TGCGCCAGCAGCCCTGACAGGGGGTATGGCTACACCTTC
d_gene: TRBD1
abundance: many
j_gene: TRBJ1-2
v_gene: TRBV5-1

CDR3aa: CASSPVGGDTIYF
CDR3nt: TGTGCCAGCAGCCCCGTAGGGGGGGACACCATATATTTT
d_gene: -
abundance: many
j_gene: TRBJ1-3
v_gene: TRBV7-2

CDR3aa: CASSYSGKTEAFF
CDR3nt: TGTGCCAGCAGTTACTCGGGGAAGACTGAAGCTTTCTTT
d_gene: -
abundance: many
j_gene: TRBJ1-1
v_gene: TRBV6-5

CDR3aa: CASSQDPRLGDNEQFF
CDR3nt: TGTGCCAGCAGCCAAGATCCCAGGCTTGGGGACAATGAGCAGTTCTTC
d_gene: -
abundance: -
j_gene: TRBJ2-1
v_gene: TRBV3-1

CDR3aa: CASSLVAGVGSPLNF
CDR3nt: TGCGCCAGCAGCTTGGTAGCGGGGGTTGGTTCACCCCTCAACTTT
d_gene: -
abundance: many
j_gene: TRBJ1-6
v_gene: TRBV5-1

CDR3aa: CASSGQVYNEQFF
CDR3nt: TGTGCCAGCTCGGGACAGGTTTACAATGAGCAGTTCTTC
d_gene: TRBD1
abundance: many
j_gene: TRBJ2-1
v_gene: TRBV9

CDR3aa: CSVVPGRGGYTF
CDR3nt: TGCAGCGTTGTACCAGGGCGGGGTGGCTACACCTTC
d_gene: -
abundance: many
j_gene: TRBJ1-2
v_gene: TRBV29-1

CDR3aa: CASSPPGLRETQYF
CDR3nt: TGTGCCAGCAGTCCCCCCGGTCTCCGGGAGACCCAGTACTTC
d_gene: -
abundance: many
j_gene: TRBJ2-5
v_gene: TRBV25-1

CDR3aa: CASSHVDREPYNEQFF
CDR3nt: TGTGCCAGCAGCCACGTTGACAGGGAGCCCTACAATGAGCAGTTCTTC
d_gene: TRBD1
abundance: -
j_gene: TRBJ2-1
v_gene: TRBV4-2

CDR3aa: CASSLTTGTLTDTQYF
CDR3nt: TGCGCCAGCAGCTTAACAACCGGGACTCTCACAGATACGCAGTATTTT
d_gene: -
abundance: many
j_gene: TRBJ2-3
v_gene: TRBV5-1

CDR3aa: CASSLEGLAPNHEQYF
CDR3nt: TGCGCCAGCAGCTTGGAGGGACTAGCGCCAAACCACGAGCAGTACTTC
d_gene: TRBD2
abundance: many
j_gene: TRBJ2-7
v_gene: TRBV5-1

CDR3aa: CASSPPFSGELFF
CDR3nt: TGTGCCAGCAGCCCCCCCTTCAGTGGGGAGCTGTTTTTT
d_gene: -
abundance: many
j_gene: TRBJ2-2
v_gene: TRBV12-3/TRBV12-4

CDR3aa: CASSQPGTGDNEQFF
CDR3nt: TGTGCCAGCAGCCAACCCGGGACAGGTGATAATGAGCAGTTCTTC
d_gene: TRBD1
abundance: many
j_gene: TRBJ2-1
v_gene: TRBV3-1

CDR3aa: CSARDREDGNVGELFF
CDR3nt: TGCAGTGCTAGAGATCGTGAGGACGGTAACGTCGGGGAGCTGTTTTTT
d_gene: -
abundance: many
j_gene: TRBJ2-2
v_gene: TRBV20-1

CDR3aa: CASSLDRSGNSPLNF
CDR3nt: TGCGCCAGCAGCTTGGACCGATCGGGGAATTCACCCCTCAACTTT
d_gene: -
abundance: many
j_gene: TRBJ1-6
v_gene: TRBV5-1

CDR3aa: CASSWSGARSGANVLTF
CDR3nt: TGCGCCAGCAGCTGGTCAGGGGCCCGCTCTGGGGCCAACGTCCTGACTTTC
d_gene: -
abundance: many
j_gene: TRBJ2-6
v_gene: TRBV5-1

CDR3aa: CASSPGAGIGPADTQYF
CDR3nt: TGTGCCAGCAGTCCCGGGGCGGGGATTGGGCCGGCAGATACGCAGTATTTT
d_gene: -
abundance: many
j_gene: TRBJ2-3
v_gene: TRBV11-2

CDR3aa: CASTKVTGELFF
CDR3nt: TGCGCCAGCACCAAGGTCACCGGGGAGCTGTTTTTT
d_gene: -
abundance: many
j_gene: TRBJ2-2
v_gene: TRBV5-1

CDR3aa: CSAPPRTDNYGYTF
CDR3nt: TGCAGTGCTCCCCCCCGGACAGACAACTATGGCTACACCTTC
d_gene: -
abundance: -
j_gene: TRBJ1-2
v_gene: TRBV20-1

CDR3aa: CASSFGTGGNQPQNF
CDR3nt: TGCGCCAGCAGCTTCGGGACAGGGGGGAATCAGCCCCAGAATTTT
d_gene: TRBD1
abundance: few
j_gene: TRBJ1-5
v_gene: TRBV5-1

CDR3aa: CASSHLAGGDYEQYF
CDR3nt: TGCGCCAGCAGCCACTTAGCGGGGGGAGACTACGAGCAGTACTTC
d_gene: TRBD2
abundance: many
j_gene: TRBJ2-7
v_gene: TRBV4-1

CDR3aa: CASSGRSRRETQYF
CDR3nt: TGTGCCAGCAGCGGACGGTCCAGGCGGGAGACCCAGTACTTC
d_gene: -
abundance: few
j_gene: TRBJ2-5
v_gene: TRBV7-9

CDR3aa: CASSSYTGGQETQYF
CDR3nt: TGTGCCAGCAGCTCCTATACGGGGGGCCAAGAGACCCAGTACTTC
d_gene: TRBD2
abundance: many
j_gene: TRBJ2-5
v_gene: TRBV7-2

CDR3aa: CASSSGQGRWEQYF
CDR3nt: TGTGCCAGCAGCTCCGGACAGGGGAGGTGGGAGCAGTACTTC
d_gene: TRBD1
abundance: many
j_gene: TRBJ2-7
v_gene: TRBV7-2

CDR3aa: CASSCSGWTGGSYEQYF
CDR3nt: TGTGCCAGCAGCTGCAGTGGTTGGACAGGGGGCTCCTACGAGCAGTACTTC
d_gene: TRBD1
abundance: many
j_gene: TRBJ2-7
v_gene: TRBV5-7

CDR3aa: CASSRVGLGYNEQFF
CDR3nt: TGTGCCAGCAGCCGGGTGGGCCTGGGCTACAATGAGCAGTTCTTC
d_gene: -
abundance: many
j_gene: TRBJ2-1
v_gene: TRBV3-1

CDR3aa: CASSLTPYSGNTIYF
CDR3nt: TGTGCCAGCAGCCTTACACCTTACTCTGGAAACACCATATATTTT
d_gene: -
abundance: many
j_gene: TRBJ1-3
v_gene: TRBV7-2

CDR3aa: CASSSRQVRSDTQYF
CDR3nt: TGTGCCAGCAGCTCTAGACAGGTTCGTTCAGATACGCAGTATTTT
d_gene: -
abundance: many
j_gene: TRBJ2-3
v_gene: TRBV7-6

CDR3aa: CSAPHLRDRDNEQFF
CDR3nt: TGCAGTGCCCCCCACCTCCGGGACAGGGATAATGAGCAGTTCTTC
d_gene: TRBD1
abundance: many
j_gene: TRBJ2-1
v_gene: TRBV20-1

CDR3aa: CASSEVQGGSYEQYF
CDR3nt: TGTGCCAGCAGTGAGGTACAGGGGGGATCCTACGAGCAGTACTTC
d_gene: TRBD1
abundance: many
j_gene: TRBJ2-7
v_gene: TRBV2

CDR3aa: CASSREGNQPQNF
CDR3nt: TGCGCCAGCAGTCGCGAGGGTAATCAGCCCCAGAATTTT
d_gene: -
abundance: -
j_gene: TRBJ1-5
v_gene: TRBV5-1

CDR3aa: CASRAQGSAEAFF
CDR3nt: TGCGCCAGCAGGGCACAGGGTTCCGCTGAAGCTTTCTTT
d_gene: -
abundance: many
j_gene: TRBJ1-1
v_gene: TRBV10-1

CDR3aa: CSAAPLAGAQDTQYF
CDR3nt: TGCAGTGCGGCCCCACTAGCGGGGGCCCAGGATACGCAGTATTTT
d_gene: TRBD2
abundance: many
j_gene: TRBJ2-3
v_gene: TRBV20-1

CDR3aa: CASSSWSGNEKLFF
CDR3nt: TGCGCCAGCAGCTCATGGTCGGGTAATGAAAAACTGTTTTTT
d_gene: -
abundance: -
j_gene: TRBJ1-4
v_gene: TRBV5-1

CDR3aa: CASSIGGEYGYTF
CDR3nt: TGCGCCAGCAGCATCGGGGGGGAATATGGCTACACCTTC
d_gene: -
abundance: many
j_gene: TRBJ1-2
v_gene: TRBV5-1

CDR3aa: CSVRQGSNQPQHF
CDR3nt: TGCAGCGTTCGACAGGGTAGCAATCAGCCCCAGCATTTT
d_gene: TRBD1
abundance: many
j_gene: TRBJ1-5
v_gene: TRBV29-1

CDR3aa: CSGNRDYNEQFF
CDR3nt: TGCAGCGGGAACAGGGACTACAATGAGCAGTTCTTC
d_gene: -
abundance: many
j_gene: TRBJ2-1
v_gene: TRBV29-1

CDR3aa: CSASRAGQPQNF
CDR3nt: TGCAGTGCTAGTAGGGCGGGTCAGCCCCAGAATTTT
d_gene: -
abundance: few
j_gene: TRBJ1-5
v_gene: TRBV20-1

CDR3aa: CAWSPGVPQYF
CDR3nt: TGTGCCTGGAGTCCCGGAGTGCCGCAGTACTTC
d_gene: -
abundance: many
j_gene: TRBJ2-7
v_gene: TRBV30

CDR3aa: CASSLLGTEAFF
CDR3nt: TGCGCCAGCAGCTTGCTGGGTACTGAAGCTTTCTTT
d_gene: -
abundance: few
j_gene: TRBJ1-1
v_gene: TRBV5-1

CDR3aa: CASSLAGRVWFF
CDR3nt: TGTGCCAGCAGCTTGGCTGGGAGGGTTTGGTTCTTC
d_gene: TRBD2
abundance: many
j_gene: TRBJ2-1
v_gene: TRBV5-6

CDR3aa: CASSSSGTSGGQYF
CDR3nt: TGTGCCAGCAGTTCATCCGGGACTAGCGGGGGACAGTACTTC
d_gene: TRBD2
abundance: many
j_gene: TRBJ2-5
v_gene: TRBV12-3/TRBV12-4

CDR3aa: CASSAIRAAGANVLTF
CDR3nt: TGTGCCAGCAGCGCCATAAGGGCTGCTGGGGCCAACGTCCTGACTTTC
d_gene: -
abundance: many
j_gene: TRBJ2-6
v_gene: TRBV9

CDR3aa: CAWSVLLEGAGELFF
CDR3nt: TGTGCCTGGAGTGTACTACTAGAGGGGGCCGGGGAGCTGTTTTTT
d_gene: -
abundance: many
j_gene: TRBJ2-2
v_gene: TRBV30

CDR3aa: CASSLAGKRTGELFF
CDR3nt: TGCGCCAGCAGCTTGGCTGGGAAGAGGACCGGGGAGCTGTTTTTT
d_gene: -
abundance: many
j_gene: TRBJ2-2
v_gene: TRBV5-1